This entry lists 20 T cell receptor beta chains sequenced from one sample in a study of vaccination effects on CD4 cells after COVID-19. Expansion of antigen-specific CD4+ T cells with viral peptide pools was carried out by the ViraFEST assay before sequencing. Once cultured for approximately 10 days, the cells underwent separation to obtain CD4+ T cells. Participants each got two BNT162b2 or mRNA-1273 vaccine doses. These receptors lack a known antigen. Sequenced by immunoSEQ multiplex PCR; TCRdb stores in-frame clones only, minus some. The sample shows tens of thousands of clones, roughly 80% of them seen only once. The sequenced sample was CD4+ T cells from PBMCs cultured with SARS-CoV-2 spike peptides, obtained after COVID-19 vaccination. These receptors all come from a human donor who received a COVID-19 vaccine.

The chain recombines TRBV19 with TRBJ1-2, with TRBD1 as a possible D gene (6 bases). The CDR3 is made up of 12 amino acids. The V end lost 5 bases, the J end lost 9 bases, and 13 bases lay between the germline ends. CDR1 and CDR2 from the germline V gene are LNHDA and SQIVND (reference sequence). The CDR3 loop reads CASSADRYRYTF. The CDR3 DNA is TGTGCCAGTAGTGCAGACAGGTATCGCTACACCTTC.

The chain uses TRBV29-1 and TRBJ2-7; 7 nucleotides agree with TRBD1. There are 13 residues in the CDR3. With 7 bases clipped from V and 6 bases from J, the junction kept 12 bases outside the gene matches. Per germline, CDR1 SQVTM and CDR2 ANQGSEA. DNA for the CDR3: TGCAGCGGGGACACAGGGGTAGGAGGCGAGCAGTACTTC. Protein: CSGDTGVGGEQYF.

With respect to this clone: At one of its ends the junction is not consistent with the germline gene, which may arise from a read error. The V call is TRBV6-5, the J call TRBJ2-7; 7 bases are shared with TRBD1. The germline gives CDR1 MNHEY, CDR2 SVGAGI. This CDR3 spans 13 amino acids. Here the CDR3 reads CASRPQGIYGQYF. DNA for the CDR3: TGTGCCAGCAGACCACAGGGGATTTACGGGCAGTACTTC.

The chain has TRBV6-5 and TRBJ2-7; 10 nucleotides match TRBD2. The CDR3 length is 15 residues. Germline V gene lookup returns CDR1 MNHEY and CDR2 SVGAGI. The trim removed 6 bases at V and 3 bases at J, leaving 8 bases unmatched. In nucleotides, the CDR3 is TGTGCCAGCAGCGTGCTAGCGGGGGTACTCTACGAGCAGTACTTC. The encoded protein is CASSVLAGVLYEQYF.

The chain's CDR3 is CASSSFGVGAFF. CDR3 in DNA: TGTGCCAGCAGCTCCTTCGGCGTTGGAGCTTTCTTT. The chain couples TRBV11-1 to TRBJ1-1; D is undetermined. Germline assignment: CDR1 SGHAT and CDR2 FQDESV (reference sequence). The CDR3 contains 12 residues. V lost 4 bases and J 10 bases, leaving 13 bases between the germline ends.

The V and J genes are TRBV3-1 (or the pseudogene TRBV3-2) and TRBJ1-5, with D possibly TRBD1 on 5 matching bases. The V end was cut by 3 bases, the J end by 5 bases, with 5 bases between. Germline lookup yields CDR1 LGHDT and CDR2 YNNKEL (reference sequence). CDR3 size: 12 residues. The CDR3 region has the DNA TGTGCCAGCAGCCACAGGGATCAGCCCCAGCATTTT. Translating gives CASSHRDQPQHF.

CDR3 sequence reads: CATGQEVMNTEAFF. The DNA for the CDR3 is TGTGCCACCGGACAGGAAGTTATGAACACTGAAGCTTTCTTT. The chain carries TRBV2 and TRBJ1-1, with 7 bases aligning to TRBD1. This CDR3 is built from 14 residues. The ends lost 10 bases at V and 0 bases at J; junction bases unmatched: 8. Germline V lookup: CDR1 SNHLY, CDR2 FYNNEI.

V is TRBV5-4 and J is TRBJ2-5, with 7 nucleotides matching TRBD1. Germline V gives CDR1 SGHNT, CDR2 YYREEE (reference sequence). The J segment lost 11 bases and the V segment lost 3 bases, leaving 7 bases of the junction unmatched. The CDR3 is 12 amino acids. This chain's CDR3 is CASSSDRRFQYF. The CDR3 bases are TGTGCCAGCAGCTCGGACAGGCGGTTTCAGTACTTC.

The rearrangement links TRBV19 to TRBJ1-5; D is undetermined. V was cut by 5 bases and J by 5 bases, with 7 bases left in between. The CDR3 length is 12 residues. Germline CDR1 and CDR2: LNHDA and SQIVND (reference sequence). The CDR3 nucleotides read TGTGCCAGTAGTGGAGAATATCAGCCCCAGCATTTT. Encoded protein: CASSGEYQPQHF.

This chain connects TRBV19 to TRBJ1-2; TRBD1 agrees at 8 bases. The CDR3 loop spans 14 amino acids. Trimming took 6 bases from V and 5 from J; bases not matched to a gene: 8. Germline V CDR1 and CDR2: LNHDA, SQIVND (reference sequence). CDR3 in amino acids: CASSPGQGRYGYTF. CDR3 bases: TGTGCCAGTAGCCCTGGACAGGGCAGGTATGGCTACACCTTC.

The chain recombines TRBV27 with TRBJ2-3, with 10 bases identical to TRBD2. The germline V gene encodes CDR1 MNHEY and CDR2 SMNVEV (reference sequence). This CDR3 has 15 residues. The V gene end was trimmed by 10 bases and the J gene end by 5 bases; junction bases not matched to a gene: 12. The CDR3 DNA sequence: TGTGCCACCACTGAGGTAGCGGGGGGCAGAGATACGCAGTATTTT. Residues: CATTEVAGGRDTQYF.

V and J are TRBV10-2 and TRBJ1-1, with D possibly being TRBD1 (6 bases). Per the germline V gene, CDR1 is WSHSY and CDR2 is SAAADI. Trimming cost V 6 bases and J 2 bases, with 16 bases left between them. The CDR3 contains 15 residues. The CDR3 is CASSKPGQGNTEAFF. The DNA of the CDR3 is TGCGCCAGCAGCAAACCGGGACAAGGAAACACTGAAGCTTTCTTT.

The J gene is TRBJ1-1, the V gene TRBV6-5; TRBD1 might be the D (5 bases). Germline CDR1 is MNHEY and CDR2 is SVGAGI. The CDR3 is 13 amino acids. The V end was cut by 6 bases, the J end by 1 base, with 9 bases between. The CDR3 sequence: CASRKGENTEAFF. CDR3 nucleotide sequence: TGTGCCAGCAGGAAAGGGGAGAACACTGAAGCTTTCTTT.

The rearrangement joins TRBV5-1 to TRBJ2-4; TRBD2 matches 10 bases. The CDR3 is 18 amino acids. CDR1 and CDR2 from the germline V gene are SGHRS and YFSETQ. Unmatched junction bases numbered 8, after V lost 1 base and J lost 1 base. CDR3 sequence (DNA): TGCGCCAGCAGCTTGCACCCTAGCGGGGGCCGGGCCAAAAACATTCAGTACTTC. Amino acid sequence: CASSLHPSGGRAKNIQYF. The full variable domain, with the rest looked up from reference TRBV5-1 and TRBJ2-4, is KAGVTQTPRYLIKTRGQQVTLSCSPISGHRSVSWYQQTPGQGLQFLFEYFSETQRNKGNFPGRFSGRQFSNSRSEMNVSTLELGDSALYLCASSLHPSGGRAKNIQYFGAGTRLSVL.

The J gene is TRBJ1-3, the V gene TRBV5-1; D unresolved. Germline V gene sequence: CDR1 SGHRS, CDR2 YFSETQ. V lost 5 bases to trimming and J lost 2 bases, with 8 bases between them. The CDR3 contains 13 residues. The CDR3 nucleotides read TGCGCCAGCAGGCGAGACACTGGAAACACCATATATTTT. Protein sequence: CASRRDTGNTIYF. Looking up the rest from reference TRBV5-1 and TRBJ1-3 gives the full variable domain: KAGVTQTPRYLIKTRGQQVTLSCSPISGHRSVSWYQQTPGQGLQFLFEYFSETQRNKGNFPGRFSGRQFSNSRSEMNVSTLELGDSALYLCASRRDTGNTIYFGEGSWLTVV.

The chain carries TRBV10-3 and TRBJ2-3; no reliable D call. Germline V gene sequence: CDR1 ENHRY, CDR2 SYGVKD. The CDR3 has 14 residues. Deletions cut 7 bases from V and 1 base from J, with 12 bases between. CDR3 DNA sequence: TGTGCCATCACCGCAGGCGTGGGCACAGATACGCAGTATTTT. It encodes CAITAGVGTDTQYF.

The rearrangement uses TRBV3-1 (or the pseudogene TRBV3-2) and TRBJ2-7; D is possibly TRBD1 (6 bases). CDR1 and CDR2 (germline): LGHDT, YNNKEL (reference sequence). V was clipped by 4 bases and J by 5 bases, with 18 bases between them. The CDR3 extends over 15 amino acids. The CDR3 is CASSRTPGAGDEQYF. The CDR3 DNA follows: TGTGCCAGCAGCCGGACTCCAGGGGCAGGAGACGAGCAGTACTTC.

Only a few counts were recorded for this clone. V usage is TRBV5-4 and J usage is TRBJ2-1; TRBD2 aligns across 8 bases. CDR1 is SGHNT, CDR2 YYREEE, per germline (reference sequence). V trimming: 0 bases; J trimming: 9 bases; junction bases outside the gene matches: 14. The CDR3 has 17 residues. The CDR3 DNA sequence: TGTGCCAGCAGCTTGGGACGAGCGGGAGCAGGTATTGGTGAGCAGTTCTTC. Translation gives CASSLGRAGAGIGEQFF.

There are a few counts of this clone. This sequence joins TRBV3-1 (or the pseudogene TRBV3-2) and TRBJ1-5; no clear D gene. The V and J ends lost 0 bases and 4 bases respectively, with 4 bases between them. Germline CDR1 reads LGHDT; CDR2 reads YNNKEL (reference sequence). The CDR3 has 13 residues. The CDR3 bases are TGTGCCAGCAGCCAAGATGGGAATCAGCCCCAGCATTTT. Translated: CASSQDGNQPQHF.

The chain carries TRBV2 and TRBJ2-1, with 9 bases aligning to TRBD2. Germline V CDR1 and CDR2: SNHLY, FYNNEI. Unmatched junction bases numbered 4, after V lost 6 bases and J lost 1 base. The CDR3 runs to 15 residues. This CDR3 reads CASRTTSGSYNEQFF. The CDR3 coding sequence is TGTGCCAGCAGAACGACTAGCGGATCCTACAATGAGCAGTTCTTC.